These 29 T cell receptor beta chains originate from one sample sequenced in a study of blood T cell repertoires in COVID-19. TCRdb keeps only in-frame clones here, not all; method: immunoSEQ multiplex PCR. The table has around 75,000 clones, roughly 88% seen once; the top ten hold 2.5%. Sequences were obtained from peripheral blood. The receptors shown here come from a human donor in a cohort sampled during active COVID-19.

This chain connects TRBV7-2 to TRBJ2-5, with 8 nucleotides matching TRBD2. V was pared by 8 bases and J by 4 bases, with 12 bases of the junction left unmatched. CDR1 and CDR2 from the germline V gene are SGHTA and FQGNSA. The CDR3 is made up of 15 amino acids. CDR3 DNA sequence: TGTGCCAGCGACAAGGGGATGGCGGGAGGAGAGACCCAGTACTTC. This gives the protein CASDKGMAGGETQYF.

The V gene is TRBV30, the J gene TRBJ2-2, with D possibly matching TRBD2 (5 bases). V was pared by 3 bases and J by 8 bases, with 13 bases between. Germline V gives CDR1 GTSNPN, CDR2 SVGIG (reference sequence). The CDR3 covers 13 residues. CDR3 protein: CAWSDPGLGELFF. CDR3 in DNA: TGTGCCTGGAGCGATCCAGGACTGGGGGAGCTGTTTTTT.

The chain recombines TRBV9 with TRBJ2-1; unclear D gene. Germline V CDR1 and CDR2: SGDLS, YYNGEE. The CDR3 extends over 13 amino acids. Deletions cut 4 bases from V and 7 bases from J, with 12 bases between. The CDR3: CASSPPPQNEQFF. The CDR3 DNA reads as TGTGCCAGCAGCCCTCCGCCACAAAATGAGCAGTTCTTC.

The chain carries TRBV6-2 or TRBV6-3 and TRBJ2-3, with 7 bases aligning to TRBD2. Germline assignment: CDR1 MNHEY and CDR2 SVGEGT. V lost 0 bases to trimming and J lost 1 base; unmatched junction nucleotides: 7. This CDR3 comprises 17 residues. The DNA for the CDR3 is TGTGCCAGCAGTTACTCAAGGCCTAGCGGTGGCACAGATACGCAGTATTTT. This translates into CASSYSRPSGGTDTQYF.

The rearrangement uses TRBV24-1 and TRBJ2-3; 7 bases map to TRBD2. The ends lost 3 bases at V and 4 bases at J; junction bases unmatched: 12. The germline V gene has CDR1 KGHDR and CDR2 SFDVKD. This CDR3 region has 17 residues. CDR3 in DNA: TGTGCCACCAGTGATCTTGGACTAGGACCGAATGCAGATACGCAGTATTTT. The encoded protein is CATSDLGLGPNADTQYF.

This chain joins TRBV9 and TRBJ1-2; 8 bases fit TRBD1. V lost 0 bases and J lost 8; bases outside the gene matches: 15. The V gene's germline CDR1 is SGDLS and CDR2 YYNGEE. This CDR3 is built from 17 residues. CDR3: CASSVASLGQGGGGYTF. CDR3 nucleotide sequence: TGTGCCAGCAGCGTAGCCTCCCTCGGACAGGGAGGTGGAGGCTACACCTTC.

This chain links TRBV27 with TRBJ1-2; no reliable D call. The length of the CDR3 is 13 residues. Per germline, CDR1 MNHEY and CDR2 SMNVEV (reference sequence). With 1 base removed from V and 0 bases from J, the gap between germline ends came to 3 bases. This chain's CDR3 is CASSLYTNYGYTF. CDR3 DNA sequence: TGTGCCAGCAGTTTATACACTAACTATGGCTACACCTTC.

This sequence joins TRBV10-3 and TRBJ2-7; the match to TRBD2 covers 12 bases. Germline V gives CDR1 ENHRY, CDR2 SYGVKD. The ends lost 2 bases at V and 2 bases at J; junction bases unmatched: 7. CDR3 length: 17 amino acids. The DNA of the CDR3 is TGTGCCATCAGTGAGAGCGGGACTAGCGGGTGGACCTACGAGCAGTACTTC. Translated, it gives CAISESGTSGWTYEQYF.

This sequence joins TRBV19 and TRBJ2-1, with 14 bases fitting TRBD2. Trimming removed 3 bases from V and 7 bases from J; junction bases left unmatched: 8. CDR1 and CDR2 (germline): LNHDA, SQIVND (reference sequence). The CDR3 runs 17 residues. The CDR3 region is CASSIRLAGGPGNEQFF. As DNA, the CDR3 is TGTGCCAGTAGTATTCGACTAGCGGGGGGGCCAGGTAATGAGCAGTTCTTC.

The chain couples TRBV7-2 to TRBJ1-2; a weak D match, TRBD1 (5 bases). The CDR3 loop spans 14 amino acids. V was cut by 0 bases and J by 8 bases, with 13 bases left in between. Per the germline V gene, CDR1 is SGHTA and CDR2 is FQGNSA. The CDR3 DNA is TGTGCCAGCAGCTTAGCCCAGGGCACGAGGGGCTACACCTTC. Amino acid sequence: CASSLAQGTRGYTF.

CDR3 in amino acids: CASSILLTSTDTQYF. CDR3 nucleotide sequence: TGTGCCAGTAGTATACTTCTAACTAGCACAGATACGCAGTATTTT. The rearrangement joins TRBV19 to TRBJ2-3; D gene unclear. Germline V gene sequence: CDR1 LNHDA, CDR2 SQIVND (reference sequence). The V end lost 2 bases, the J end lost 0 bases, and 9 bases lay between the germline ends. CDR3 length equals 15 residues.

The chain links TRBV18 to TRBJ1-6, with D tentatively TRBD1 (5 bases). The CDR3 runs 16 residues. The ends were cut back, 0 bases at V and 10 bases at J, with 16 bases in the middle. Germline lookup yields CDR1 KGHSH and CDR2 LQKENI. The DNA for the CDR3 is TGTGCCAGCTCACCACCCCCCGGAGGGGAAGGCTCACCCCTCCACTTT. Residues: CASSPPPGGEGSPLHF.

CDR3 residues: CASSIVWSGRYNEQFF. In nucleotides, the CDR3 is TGTGCCAGTAGTATAGTATGGAGCGGAAGATACAATGAGCAGTTCTTC. The rearrangement joins TRBV19 to TRBJ2-1, with a tentative D call TRBD2 (5 bases). There are 16 residues in the CDR3. V was shortened by 1 base and J by 4 bases, with 14 bases between the two germline ends. Germline CDR1 LNHDA, CDR2 SQIVND (reference sequence).

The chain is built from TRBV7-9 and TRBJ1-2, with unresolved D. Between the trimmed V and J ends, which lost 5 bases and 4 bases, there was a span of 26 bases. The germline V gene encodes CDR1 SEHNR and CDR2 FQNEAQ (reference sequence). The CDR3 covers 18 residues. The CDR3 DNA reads TGTGCCAGCAGCCTTGAGGGAGGTTTGGCCTCATACGTCTATGGCTACACCTTC. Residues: CASSLEGGLASYVYGYTF.

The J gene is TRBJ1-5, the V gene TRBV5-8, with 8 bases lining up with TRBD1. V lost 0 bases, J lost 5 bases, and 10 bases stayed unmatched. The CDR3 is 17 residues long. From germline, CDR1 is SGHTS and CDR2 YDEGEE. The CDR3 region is CASSLGSGGRVYQPQHF. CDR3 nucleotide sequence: TGTGCCAGCAGCTTGGGATCAGGGGGCCGGGTGTATCAGCCCCAGCATTTT.

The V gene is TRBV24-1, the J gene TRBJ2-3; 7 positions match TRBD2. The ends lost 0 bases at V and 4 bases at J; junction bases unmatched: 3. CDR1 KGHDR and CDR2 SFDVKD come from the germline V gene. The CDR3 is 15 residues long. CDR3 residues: CATSDLRAGADTQYF. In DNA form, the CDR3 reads TGTGCCACCAGTGATTTGCGGGCGGGAGCAGATACGCAGTATTTT.

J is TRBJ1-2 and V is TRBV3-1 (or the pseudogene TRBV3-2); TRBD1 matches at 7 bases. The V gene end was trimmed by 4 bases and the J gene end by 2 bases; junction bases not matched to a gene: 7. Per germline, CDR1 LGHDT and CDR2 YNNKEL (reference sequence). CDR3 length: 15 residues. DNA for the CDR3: TGTGCCAGCAGCCGCGGGTACAGGGGAAACTATGGCTACACCTTC. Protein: CASSRGYRGNYGYTF.

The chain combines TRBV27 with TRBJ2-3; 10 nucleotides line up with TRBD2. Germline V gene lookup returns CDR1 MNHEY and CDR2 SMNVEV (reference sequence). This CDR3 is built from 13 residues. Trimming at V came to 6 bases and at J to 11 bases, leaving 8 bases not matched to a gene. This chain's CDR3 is CASSPPSGSGQYF. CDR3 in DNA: TGTGCCAGCAGCCCGCCTAGCGGGAGTGGGCAGTATTTT.

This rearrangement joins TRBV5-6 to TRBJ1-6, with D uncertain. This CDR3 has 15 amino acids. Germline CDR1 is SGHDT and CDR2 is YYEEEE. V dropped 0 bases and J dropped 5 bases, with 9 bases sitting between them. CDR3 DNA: TGTGCCAGCAGCTTGGGCACAGCTCATAATTCACCCCTCCACTTT. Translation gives CASSLGTAHNSPLHF.

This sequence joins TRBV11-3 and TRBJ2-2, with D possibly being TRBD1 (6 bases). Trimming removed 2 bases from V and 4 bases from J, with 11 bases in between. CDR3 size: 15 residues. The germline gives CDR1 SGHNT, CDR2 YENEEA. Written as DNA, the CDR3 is TGTGCCAGCAGCTTACCAGGGGCCGGCACCGGGGAGCTGTTTTTT. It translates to CASSLPGAGTGELFF.

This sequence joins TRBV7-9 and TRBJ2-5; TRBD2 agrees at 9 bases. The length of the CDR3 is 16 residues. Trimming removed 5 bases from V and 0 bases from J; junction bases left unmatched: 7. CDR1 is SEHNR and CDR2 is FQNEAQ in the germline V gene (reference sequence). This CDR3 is CASSMPGLADQETQYF. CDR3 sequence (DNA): TGTGCCAGCAGCATGCCGGGACTAGCAGACCAAGAGACCCAGTACTTC.

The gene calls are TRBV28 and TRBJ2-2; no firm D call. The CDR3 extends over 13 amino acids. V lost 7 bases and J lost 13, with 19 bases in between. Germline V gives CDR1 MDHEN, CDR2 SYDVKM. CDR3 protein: CASTPRPASGLFF. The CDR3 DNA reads TGTGCCAGCACTCCCCGGCCCGCCTCGGGGCTGTTTTTT. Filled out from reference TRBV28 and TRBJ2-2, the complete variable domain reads DVKVTQSSRYLVKRTGEKVFLECVQDMDHENMFWYRQDPGLGLRLIYFSYDVKMKEKGDIPEGYSVSREKKERFSLILESASTNQTSMYLCASTPRPASGLFFGEGSRLTVL.

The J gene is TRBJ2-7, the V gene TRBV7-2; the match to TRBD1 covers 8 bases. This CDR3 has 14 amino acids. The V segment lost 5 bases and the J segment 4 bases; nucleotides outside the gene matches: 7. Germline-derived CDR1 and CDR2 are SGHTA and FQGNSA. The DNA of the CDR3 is TGTGCCAGCAGCCCCATAACAGGGGGGTACGAGCAGTACTTC. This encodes CASSPITGGYEQYF.

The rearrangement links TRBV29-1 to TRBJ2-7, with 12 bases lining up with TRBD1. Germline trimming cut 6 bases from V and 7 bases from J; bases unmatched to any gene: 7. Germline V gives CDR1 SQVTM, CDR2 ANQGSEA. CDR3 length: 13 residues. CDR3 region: CSVRGQGAWEQYF. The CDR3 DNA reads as TGCAGCGTAAGGGGACAGGGGGCTTGGGAGCAGTACTTC.

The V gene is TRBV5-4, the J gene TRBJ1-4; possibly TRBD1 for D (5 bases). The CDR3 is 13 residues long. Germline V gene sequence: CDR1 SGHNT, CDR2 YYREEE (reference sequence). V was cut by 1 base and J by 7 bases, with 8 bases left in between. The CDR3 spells CASSLSGGEKLFF. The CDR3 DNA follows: TGTGCCAGCAGCTTGTCGGGGGGTGAAAAACTGTTTTTT.

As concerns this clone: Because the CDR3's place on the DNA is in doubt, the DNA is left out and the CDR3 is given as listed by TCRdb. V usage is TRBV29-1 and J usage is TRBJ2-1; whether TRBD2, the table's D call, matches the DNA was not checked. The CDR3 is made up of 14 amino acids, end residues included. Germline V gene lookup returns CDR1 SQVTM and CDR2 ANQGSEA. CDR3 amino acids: CSVATGTSGTGGFF.

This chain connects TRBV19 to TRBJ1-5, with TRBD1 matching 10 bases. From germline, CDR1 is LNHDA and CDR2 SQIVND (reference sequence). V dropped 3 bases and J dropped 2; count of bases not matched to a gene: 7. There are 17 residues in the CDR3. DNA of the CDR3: TGTGCCAGTAGTATTCGGGACAGGGGAAATGGCAATCAGCCCCAGCATTTT. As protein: CASSIRDRGNGNQPQHF.

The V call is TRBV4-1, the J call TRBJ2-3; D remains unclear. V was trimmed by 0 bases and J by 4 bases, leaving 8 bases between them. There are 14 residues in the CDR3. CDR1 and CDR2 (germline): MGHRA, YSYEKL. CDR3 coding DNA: TGCGCCAGCAGCCAAGATCACAAGTCAGATACGCAGTATTTT. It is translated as CASSQDHKSDTQYF.

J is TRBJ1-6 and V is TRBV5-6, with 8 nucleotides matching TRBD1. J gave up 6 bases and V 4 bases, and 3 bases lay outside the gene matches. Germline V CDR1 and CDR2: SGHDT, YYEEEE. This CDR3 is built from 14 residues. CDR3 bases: TGTGCCAGCAGCAGAGGGACAGGTAATTCACCCCTCCACTTT. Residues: CASSRGTGNSPLHF. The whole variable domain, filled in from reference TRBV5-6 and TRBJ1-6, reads DAGVTQSPTHLIKTRGQQVTLRCSPKSGHDTVSWYQQALGQGPQFIFQYYEEEERQRGNFPDRFSGHQFPNYSSELNVNALLLGDSALYLCASSRGTGNSPLHFGNGTRLTVT.